This T cell receptor beta chain was sequenced for a study of OX40 agonist ivuxolimab in advanced cancers. In germline, CDR1 is MDHEN, CDR2 SYDVKM. With V trimmed by 11 bases and J by 6 bases, 12 bases remained unmatched. The CDR3 has 15 amino acids. Blood specimens came from baseline, cycle 4 day 1, and cycle 7 day 1. Assay used: immunoSEQ multiplex PCR; TCRdb lists only in-frame clones, some missing. The sample shows about 100,000 clones, about nine tenths of them seen only once. The receptor was isolated from an adult with an advanced solid tumor such as melanoma, head and neck, liver or kidney cancer. The material sequenced was CD4+ or CD8+ T cells sorted from blood, taken in a trial of the OX40 agonist ivuxolimab. This sequence joins TRBV28 and TRBJ2-2; 10 bases are a match to TRBD2. The CDR3 here is CASLEREGQAGELFF. The CDR3 region has the DNA TGTGCCTCTCTCGAGCGGGAGGGCCAAGCCGGGGAGCTGTTTTTT.